This is a list of T cell receptor beta chains from one sample in a study of CD8+CD57+ T cells in acquired aplastic anemia. In TCRdb, the reads were re-called with MiXCR into one record per CDR3 protein. The repertoire holds about 220,000 distinct CDR3 sequences, with almost 35% as singletons. The material sequenced was sorted CD4+, CD8+, or CD8+CD57+ T cells (not recorded which) from PBMCs. These receptors were obtained from a human donor in good health, serving as a control. CDR3s include the opening cysteine and the closing phenylalanine or tryptophan. The D gene is left open where the match is weak. Clone size, where shown, is once, few, many, or a class for clones that have expanded.

j_call d_call v_call clone_size cdr3_aa cdr3_nt
TRBJ2-3 - TRBV20-1 - CSARGKFGGGDTQYF TGCAGTGCTAGAGGAAAGTTTGGCGGTGGAGATACGCAGTATTTT
TRBJ2-7 TRBD2 TRBV5-1 - CASTLGRGRNEQYF TGCGCCAGCACCCTTGGGAGGGGAAGGAACGAGCAGTACTTC
TRBJ2-7 - TRBV24-1 - CATSEGGTLYEQYF TGTGCCACCAGTGAGGGAGGGACACTCTACGAGCAGTACTTC
TRBJ1-1 - TRBV20-1 many CSARRTSNTEAFF TGCAGTGCTCGGAGAACGTCCAACACTGAAGCTTTCTTT
TRBJ2-2 - TRBV27 - CASSPWTENTGELFF TGTGCCAGCAGTCCATGGACAGAGAACACCGGGGAGCTGTTTTTT
TRBJ2-6 TRBD1 TRBV12-5 few CASGFGQGSGANVLTF TGTGCTAGTGGTTTTGGACAGGGCTCTGGGGCCAACGTCCTGACTTTC
TRBJ2-5 TRBD2 TRBV5-1 - CASSARPGLFQETQYF TGCGCCAGCAGCGCAAGACCGGGACTATTCCAAGAGACCCAGTACTTC
TRBJ2-1 - TRBV20-1 many CSAIGVGDEQFF TGCAGTGCTATCGGGGTGGGCGATGAGCAGTTCTTC
TRBJ2-5 TRBD2 TRBV20-1 many CSVPPGGRRGKETQYF TGCAGTGTCCCCCCGGGAGGGAGACGGGGGAAAGAGACCCAGTACTTC
TRBJ1-4 - TRBV5-5 - CASSFSGGNEKLFF TGTGCCAGCAGCTTCTCTGGGGGTAATGAAAAACTGTTTTTT
TRBJ1-2 - TRBV10-3 once CAIRARRVANYGYTF TGTGCCATCAGAGCCCGCAGGGTAGCTAACTATGGCTACACCTTC
TRBJ1-4 - TRBV12-3/TRBV12-4 - CASSKSQGTTNEKLFF TGTGCCAGCAGCAAGAGCCAGGGTACAACTAATGAAAAACTGTTTTTT
TRBJ1-5 - TRBV25-1 many CASSESRRPGAGDQPQHF TGTGCCAGCAGTGAATCAAGAAGGCCAGGGGCGGGCGATCAGCCCCAGCATTTT
TRBJ2-7 TRBD1 TRBV20-1 - CSVATGGGPYEQYF TGCAGTGTCGCGACAGGGGGCGGGCCCTACGAGCAGTACTTC
TRBJ1-4 TRBD1 TRBV19 many CASRLTGLGEKLFF TGTGCCAGTAGGTTGACAGGGTTGGGTGAAAAACTGTTTTTT
TRBJ1-5 TRBD1 TRBV6-1 - CASSRQGDNQPQHF TGTGCCAGCAGCCGACAGGGGGACAATCAGCCCCAGCATTTT
TRBJ2-7 - TRBV15 - CATSSQVPGISYEQYF TGTGCCACCAGCAGCCAAGTTCCGGGGATTTCCTACGAGCAGTACTTC
TRBJ1-4 - TRBV4-1 few CASRLRTESNEKLFF TGCGCCAGCAGACTTAGGACAGAGTCTAATGAAAAACTGTTTTTT
TRBJ2-5 - TRBV5-4 - CASSLHRETQYF TGTGCCAGCAGCTTGCACAGAGAGACCCAGTACTTC
TRBJ2-7 TRBD1 TRBV6-1 - CASKPGTGPYEQYF TGTGCCAGCAAGCCCGGGACAGGGCCCTACGAGCAGTACTTC
TRBJ2-7 TRBD2 TRBV10-3 many CATQTLAGLSYEQYF TGTGCCACGCAAACCTTAGCGGGCCTCTCCTACGAGCAGTACTTC
TRBJ2-1 TRBD2 TRBV6-5 many CASRWTSGNEQFF TGTGCCAGCAGATGGACTAGCGGCAATGAGCAGTTCTTC
TRBJ2-3 TRBD2 TRBV4-1 - CASSQDRAGGGRTDTQYF TGCGCCAGCAGCCAAGATCGGGCGGGTGGCGGGAGAACGGATACGCAGTATTTT
TRBJ1-1 - TRBV27 - CASSLSGRTEAFF TGTGCCAGCAGTTTATCTGGTAGGACTGAGGCTTTCTTT
TRBJ1-5 TRBD1 TRBV6-1 - CASSVQGTGKPQHF TGTGCCAGCAGTGTACAGGGGACCGGGAAGCCCCAGCATTTT
TRBJ1-1 TRBD1 TRBV2 many CASSEQGEDTEAFF TGTGCCAGCAGTGAGCAGGGGGAGGACACTGAAGCTTTCTTT
TRBJ2-7 TRBD1 TRBV2 many CASIGQVNYEQYF TGTGCCAGCATCGGACAGGTGAACTACGAGCAGTACTTC
TRBJ1-2 - TRBV27 - CASSPNTGMSYGYTF TGTGCCAGCAGTCCCAATACAGGGATGAGCTATGGCTACACCTTC
TRBJ2-7 TRBD2 TRBV20-1 many CSARGLAGGGNSYEQYF TGCAGTGCTAGAGGACTAGCGGGGGGAGGCAACTCCTACGAGCAGTACTTC
TRBJ1-2 - TRBV20-1 many CSARWGKGGYGYTF TGCAGTGCTAGATGGGGGAAGGGGGGCTATGGCTACACCTTC
TRBJ2-7 TRBD1 TRBV20-1 many CSARDPDTGTGGYEQYF TGCAGTGCTAGAGACCCCGACACCGGGACAGGGGGTTACGAGCAGTACTTC
TRBJ1-5 TRBD1 TRBV19 - CASRTTGQSSNQPQHF TGTGCCAGTAGAACAACGGGACAGAGTAGCAATCAGCCCCAGCATTTT
TRBJ2-3 - TRBV7-8 many CASSPGPGTDTQYF TGTGCCAGCAGCCCGGGACCCGGCACAGATACGCAGTATTTT
TRBJ1-5 - TRBV19 - CASSSTGSNQPQHF TGTGCCAGTAGTTCAACAGGGAGCAATCAGCCCCAGCATTTT
TRBJ2-1 - TRBV6-5 many CASSAPWLGEQFF TGTGCCAGCAGTGCCCCTTGGCTCGGCGAGCAGTTCTTC
TRBJ2-7 TRBD1 TRBV29-1 many CSVGNTGGGQYF TGCAGCGTGGGGAATACAGGGGGCGGGCAGTACTTC
TRBJ1-4 TRBD1 TRBV2 - CASRPRTGPNEKLFF TGTGCCAGCAGACCCCGGACAGGACCTAATGAAAAACTGTTTTTT
TRBJ2-3 - TRBV12-1 - CASSSAVPSSGRNTDTQYF TGTGCCAGCAGCTCCGCCGTCCCCTCTAGCGGGCGAAACACAGATACGCAGTATTTT
TRBJ1-6 TRBD1 TRBV5-1 - CASSLSGQGDSPLHF TGCGCCAGCAGCTTGAGCGGACAGGGTGATTCACCCCTCCACTTT
TRBJ2-7 - TRBV25-1 - CASTAGVGGSEQYF TGTGCCAGCACCGCTGGGGTCGGGGGATCCGAGCAGTACTTC
TRBJ2-7 - TRBV20-1 many CSASPQGAGGYEQYF TGCAGTGCTAGCCCCCAGGGGGCGGGAGGCTACGAGCAGTACTTC
TRBJ2-7 TRBD2 TRBV20-1 many CSARKLAGATYEQYF TGCAGTGCGCGTAAGCTAGCGGGGGCGACCTACGAGCAGTACTTC
TRBJ2-7 - TRBV2 many CASNREGDGEQYF TGTGCCAGCAACCGGGAAGGGGATGGCGAGCAGTACTTC
TRBJ2-2 - TRBV20-1 - CSASSAGPQRGELFF TGCAGTGCTAGTTCAGCCGGGCCCCAGAGAGGGGAGCTGTTTTTT
TRBJ1-2 TRBD1 TRBV19 - CASSPQGAGGYTF TGTGCCAGTAGTCCTCAGGGGGCAGGTGGCTACACCTTC
TRBJ2-7 TRBD1 TRBV4-1 - CASSQPGQGAREQYF TGCGCCAGCAGCCAACCGGGACAGGGGGCGCGCGAGCAGTACTTC
TRBJ2-1 - TRBV2 many CASRVVANEQFF TGTGCCAGCAGGGTCGTAGCCAATGAGCAGTTCTTC
TRBJ2-5 TRBD1 TRBV29-1 - CSVSRDRQGTQYF TGCAGCGTTAGTCGGGACAGACAGGGGACCCAGTACTTC
TRBJ2-4 - TRBV2 many CASSENSLNIQYF TGTGCCAGCAGTGAGAACAGCCTAAACATTCAGTACTTC